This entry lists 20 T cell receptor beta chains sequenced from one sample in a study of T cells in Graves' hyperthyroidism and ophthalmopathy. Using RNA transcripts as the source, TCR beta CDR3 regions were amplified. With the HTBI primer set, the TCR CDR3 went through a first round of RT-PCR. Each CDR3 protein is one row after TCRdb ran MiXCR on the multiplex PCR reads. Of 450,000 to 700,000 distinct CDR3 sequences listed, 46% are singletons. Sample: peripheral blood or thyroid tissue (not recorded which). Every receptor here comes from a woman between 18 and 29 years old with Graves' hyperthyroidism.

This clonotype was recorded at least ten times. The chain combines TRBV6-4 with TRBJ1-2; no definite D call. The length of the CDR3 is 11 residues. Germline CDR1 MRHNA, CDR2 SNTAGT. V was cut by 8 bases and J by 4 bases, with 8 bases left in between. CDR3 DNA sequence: TGTGCCAGCTATCCTCCCTATGGCTACACCTTC. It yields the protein CASYPPYGYTF.

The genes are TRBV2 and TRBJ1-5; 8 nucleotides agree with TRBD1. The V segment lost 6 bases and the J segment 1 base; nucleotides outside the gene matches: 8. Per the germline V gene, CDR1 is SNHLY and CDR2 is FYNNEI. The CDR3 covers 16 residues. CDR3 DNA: TGTGCCAGCAGCACAAGACAGGGGTCGAGCAATCAGCCCCAGCATTTT. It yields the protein CASSTRQGSSNQPQHF.

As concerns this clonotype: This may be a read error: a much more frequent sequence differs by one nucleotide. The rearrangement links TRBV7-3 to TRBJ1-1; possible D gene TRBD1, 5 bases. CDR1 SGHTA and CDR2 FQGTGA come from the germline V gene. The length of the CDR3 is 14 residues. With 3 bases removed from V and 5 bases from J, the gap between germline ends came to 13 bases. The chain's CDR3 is CASSLDKVETEAFF. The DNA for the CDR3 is TGTGCCAGCAGCTTGGACAAGGTGGAAACTGAAGCTTTCTTT.

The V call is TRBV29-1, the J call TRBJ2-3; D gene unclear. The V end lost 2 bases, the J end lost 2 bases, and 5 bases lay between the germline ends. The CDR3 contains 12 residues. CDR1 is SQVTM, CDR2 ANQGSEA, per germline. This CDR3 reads CSVESTTDTQYF. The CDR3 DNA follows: TGCAGCGTTGAATCGACCACAGATACGCAGTATTTT.

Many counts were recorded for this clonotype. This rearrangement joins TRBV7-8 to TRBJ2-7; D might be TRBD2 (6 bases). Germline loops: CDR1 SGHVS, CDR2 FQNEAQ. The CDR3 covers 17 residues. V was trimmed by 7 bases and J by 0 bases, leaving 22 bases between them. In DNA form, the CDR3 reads TGTGCCAGCACCTTGAAGTCGACGGGGGAAATCTCCTACGAGCAGTACTTC. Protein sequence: CASTLKSTGEISYEQYF.

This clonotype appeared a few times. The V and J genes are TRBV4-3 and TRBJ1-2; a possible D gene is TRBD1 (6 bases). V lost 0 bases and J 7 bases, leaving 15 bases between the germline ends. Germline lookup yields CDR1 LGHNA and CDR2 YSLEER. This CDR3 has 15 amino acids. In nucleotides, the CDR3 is TGCGCCAGCAGCCAAGACACCGGGGGGGGCTCTGGCTACACCTTC. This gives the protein CASSQDTGGGSGYTF.

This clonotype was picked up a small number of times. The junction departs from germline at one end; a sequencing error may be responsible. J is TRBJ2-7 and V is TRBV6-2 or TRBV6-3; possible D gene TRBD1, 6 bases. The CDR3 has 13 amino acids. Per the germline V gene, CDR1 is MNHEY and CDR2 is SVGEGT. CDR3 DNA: TGTGCCAGCACCCCGAACTCACGGGACACTCCTCACTTC. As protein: CASTPNSRDTPHF.

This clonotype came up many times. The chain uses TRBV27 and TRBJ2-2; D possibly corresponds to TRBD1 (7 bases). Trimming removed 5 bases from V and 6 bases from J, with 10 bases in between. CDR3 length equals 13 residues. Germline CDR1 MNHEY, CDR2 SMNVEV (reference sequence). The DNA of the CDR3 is TGTGCCAGCAGTGGAGGGACAGCCGGGGAGCTGTTTTTT. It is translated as CASSGGTAGELFF.

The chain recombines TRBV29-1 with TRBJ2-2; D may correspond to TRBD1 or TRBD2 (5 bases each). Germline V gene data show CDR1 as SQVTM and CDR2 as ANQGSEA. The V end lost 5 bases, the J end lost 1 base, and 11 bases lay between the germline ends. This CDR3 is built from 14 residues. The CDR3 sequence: CSVTGTENTGELFF. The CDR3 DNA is TGCAGCGTTACCGGGACGGAGAACACCGGGGAGCTGTTTTTT.

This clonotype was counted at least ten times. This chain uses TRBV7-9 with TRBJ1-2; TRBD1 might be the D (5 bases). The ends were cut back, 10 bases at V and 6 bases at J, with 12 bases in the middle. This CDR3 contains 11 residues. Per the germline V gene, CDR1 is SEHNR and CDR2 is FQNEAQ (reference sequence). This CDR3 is CATLEQDGYTF. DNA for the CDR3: TGTGCCACCTTAGAACAGGATGGCTACACCTTC.

In nucleotides, the CDR3 is TGTGCCAGCAGTGACCTCCCGGGACAGTTAGCCAAAAACATTCAGTACTTC. It is translated as CASSDLPGQLAKNIQYF. The rearrangement joins TRBV12-3 or TRBV12-4 to TRBJ2-7; TRBD1 matches at 7 bases. The J call is in doubt because the DNA end fits TRBJ2-4 better. The CDR3 spans 17 residues.

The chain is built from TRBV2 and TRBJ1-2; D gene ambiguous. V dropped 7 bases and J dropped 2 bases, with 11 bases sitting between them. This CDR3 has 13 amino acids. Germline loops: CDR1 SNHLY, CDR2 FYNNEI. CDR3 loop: CASKSDANYGYTF. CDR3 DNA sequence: TGTGCCAGCAAGTCCGACGCAAACTATGGCTACACCTTC.

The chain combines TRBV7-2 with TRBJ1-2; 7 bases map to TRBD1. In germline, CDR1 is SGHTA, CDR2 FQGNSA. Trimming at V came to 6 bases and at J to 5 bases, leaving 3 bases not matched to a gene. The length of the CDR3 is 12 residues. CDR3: CASRDREYGYTF. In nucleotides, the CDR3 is TGTGCCAGCAGAGACAGGGAATATGGCTACACCTTC.

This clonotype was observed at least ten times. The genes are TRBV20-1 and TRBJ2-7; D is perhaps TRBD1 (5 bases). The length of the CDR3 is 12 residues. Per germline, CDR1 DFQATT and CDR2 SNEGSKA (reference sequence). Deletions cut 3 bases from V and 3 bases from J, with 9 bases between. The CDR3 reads CSASGRVYEQYF. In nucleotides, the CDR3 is TGCAGTGCTAGTGGCAGGGTCTACGAGCAGTACTTC.

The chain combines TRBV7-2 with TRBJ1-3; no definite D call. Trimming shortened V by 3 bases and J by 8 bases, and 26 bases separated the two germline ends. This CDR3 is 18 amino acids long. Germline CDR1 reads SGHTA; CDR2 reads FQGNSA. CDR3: CASSLALRGSNYGYTIYF. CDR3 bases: TGTGCCAGCAGCTTGGCGCTTCGGGGATCCAACTATGGCTACACCATATATTTT. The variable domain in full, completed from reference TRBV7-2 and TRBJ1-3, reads GAGVSQSPSNKVTEKGKDVELRCDPISGHTALYWYRQSLGQGLEFLIYFQGNSAPDKSGLPSDRFSAERTGGSVSTLTIQRTQQEDSAVYLCASSLALRGSNYGYTIYFGEGSWLTVV.

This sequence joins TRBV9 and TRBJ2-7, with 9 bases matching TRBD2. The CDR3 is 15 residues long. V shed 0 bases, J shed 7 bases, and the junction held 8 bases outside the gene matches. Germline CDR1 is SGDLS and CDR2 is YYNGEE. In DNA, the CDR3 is TGTGCCAGCAGCGTAGATCTAGCGGGACACAATGAGCAGTACTTC. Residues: CASSVDLAGHNEQYF.

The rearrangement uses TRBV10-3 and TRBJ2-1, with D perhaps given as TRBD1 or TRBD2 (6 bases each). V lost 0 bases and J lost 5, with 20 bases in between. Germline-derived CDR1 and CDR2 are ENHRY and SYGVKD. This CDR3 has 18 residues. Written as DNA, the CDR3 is TGTGCCATCAGTGAGTCTTCAGTAGCGGAGGGGGACCACAATGAGCAGTTCTTC. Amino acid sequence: CAISESSVAEGDHNEQFF.

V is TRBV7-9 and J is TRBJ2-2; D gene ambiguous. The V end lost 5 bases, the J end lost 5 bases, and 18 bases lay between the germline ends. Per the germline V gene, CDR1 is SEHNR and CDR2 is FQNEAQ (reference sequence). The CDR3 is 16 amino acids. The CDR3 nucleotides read TGTGCCAGCAGCAGGCGACGGTACACCTTAACCGGGGAGCTGTTTTTT. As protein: CASSRRRYTLTGELFF. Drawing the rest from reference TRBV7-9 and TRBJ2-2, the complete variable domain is DTGVSQNPRHKITKRGQNVTFRCDPISEHNRLYWYRQTLGQGPEFLTYFQNEAQLEKSRLLSDRFSAERPKGSFSTLEIQRTEQGDSAMYLCASSRRRYTLTGELFFGEGSRLTVL.

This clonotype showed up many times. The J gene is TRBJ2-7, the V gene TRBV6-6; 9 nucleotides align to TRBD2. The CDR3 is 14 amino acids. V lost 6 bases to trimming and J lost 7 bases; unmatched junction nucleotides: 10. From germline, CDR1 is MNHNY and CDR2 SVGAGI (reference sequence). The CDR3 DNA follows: TGTGCCAGCAGCCACGGACTAGCGCCTAGGGAGCAGTACTTC. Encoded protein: CASSHGLAPREQYF.

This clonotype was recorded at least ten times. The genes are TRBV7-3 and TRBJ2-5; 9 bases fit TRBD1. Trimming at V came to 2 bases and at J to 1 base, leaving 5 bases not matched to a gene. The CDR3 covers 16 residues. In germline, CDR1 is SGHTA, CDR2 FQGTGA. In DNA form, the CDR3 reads TGTGCCAGCAGCTTACAGCCGGACAGGGGCCAAGAGACCCAGTACTTC. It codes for CASSLQPDRGQETQYF.